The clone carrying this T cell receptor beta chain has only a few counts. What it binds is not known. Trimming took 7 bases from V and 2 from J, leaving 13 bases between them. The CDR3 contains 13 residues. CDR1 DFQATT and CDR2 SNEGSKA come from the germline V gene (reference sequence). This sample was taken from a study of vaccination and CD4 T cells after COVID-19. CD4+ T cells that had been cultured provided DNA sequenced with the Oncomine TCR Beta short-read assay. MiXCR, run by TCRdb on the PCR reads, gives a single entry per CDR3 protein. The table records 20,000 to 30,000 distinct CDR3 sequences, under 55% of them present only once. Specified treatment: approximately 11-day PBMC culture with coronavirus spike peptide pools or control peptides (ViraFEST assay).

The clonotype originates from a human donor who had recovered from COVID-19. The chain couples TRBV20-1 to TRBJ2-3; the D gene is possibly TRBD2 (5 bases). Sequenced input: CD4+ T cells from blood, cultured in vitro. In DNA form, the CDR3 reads TGCAGTGGGACTCGGGCCCCCACAGATACGCAGTATTTT. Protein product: CSGTRAPTDTQYF.